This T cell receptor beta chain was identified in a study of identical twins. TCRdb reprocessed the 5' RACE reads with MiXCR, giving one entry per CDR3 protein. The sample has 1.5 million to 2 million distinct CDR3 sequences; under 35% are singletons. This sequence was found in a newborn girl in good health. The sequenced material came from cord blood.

CDR3: CSARVFTGSNYGYTF. In DNA, the CDR3 is TGCAGTGCTAGAGTTTTCACAGGGTCTAACTATGGCTACACCTTC. V and J are TRBV20-1 and TRBJ1-2; possible D gene TRBD1, 6 bases. Germline loops: CDR1 DFQATT, CDR2 SNEGSKA (reference sequence). V shed 1 base and J shed 0 bases, with 12 bases lying between them. This CDR3 is built from 15 residues.